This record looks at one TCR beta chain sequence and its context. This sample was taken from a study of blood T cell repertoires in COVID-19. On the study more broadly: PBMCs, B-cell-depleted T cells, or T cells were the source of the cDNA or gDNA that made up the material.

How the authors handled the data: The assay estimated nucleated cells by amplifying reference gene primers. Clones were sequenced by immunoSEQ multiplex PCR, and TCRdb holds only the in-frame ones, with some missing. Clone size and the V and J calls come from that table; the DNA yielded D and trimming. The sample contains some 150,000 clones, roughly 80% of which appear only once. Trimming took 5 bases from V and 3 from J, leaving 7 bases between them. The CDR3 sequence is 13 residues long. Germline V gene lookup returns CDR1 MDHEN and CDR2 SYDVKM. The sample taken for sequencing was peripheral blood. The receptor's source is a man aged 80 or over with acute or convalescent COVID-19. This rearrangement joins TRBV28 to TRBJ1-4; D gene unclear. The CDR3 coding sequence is TGTGCCAGCAGTGGAGGTGCTAATGAAAAACTGTTTTTT. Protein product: CASSGGANEKLFF.